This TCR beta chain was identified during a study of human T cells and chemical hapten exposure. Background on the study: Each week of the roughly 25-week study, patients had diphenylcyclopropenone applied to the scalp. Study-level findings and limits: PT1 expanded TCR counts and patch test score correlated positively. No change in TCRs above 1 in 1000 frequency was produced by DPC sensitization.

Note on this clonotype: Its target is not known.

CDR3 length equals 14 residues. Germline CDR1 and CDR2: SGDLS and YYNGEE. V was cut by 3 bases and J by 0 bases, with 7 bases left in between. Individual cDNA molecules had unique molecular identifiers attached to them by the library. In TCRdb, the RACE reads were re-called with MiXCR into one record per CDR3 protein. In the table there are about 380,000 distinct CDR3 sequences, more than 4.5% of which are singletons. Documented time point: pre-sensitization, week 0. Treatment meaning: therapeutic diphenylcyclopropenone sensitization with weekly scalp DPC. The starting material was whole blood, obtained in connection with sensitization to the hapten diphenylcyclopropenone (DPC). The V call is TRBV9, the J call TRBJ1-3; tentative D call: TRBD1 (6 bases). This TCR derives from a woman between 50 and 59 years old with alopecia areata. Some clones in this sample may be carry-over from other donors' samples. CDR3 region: CASSAQGSGNTIYF. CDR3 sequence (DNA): TGTGCCAGCAGCGCACAGGGCTCTGGAAACACCATATATTTT. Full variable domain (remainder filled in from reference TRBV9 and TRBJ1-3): DSGVTQTPKHLITATGQRVTLRCSPRSGDLSVYWYQQSLDQGLQFLIQYYNGEERAKGNILERFSAQQFPDLHSELNLSSLELGDSALYFCASSAQGSGNTIYFGEGSWLTVV.